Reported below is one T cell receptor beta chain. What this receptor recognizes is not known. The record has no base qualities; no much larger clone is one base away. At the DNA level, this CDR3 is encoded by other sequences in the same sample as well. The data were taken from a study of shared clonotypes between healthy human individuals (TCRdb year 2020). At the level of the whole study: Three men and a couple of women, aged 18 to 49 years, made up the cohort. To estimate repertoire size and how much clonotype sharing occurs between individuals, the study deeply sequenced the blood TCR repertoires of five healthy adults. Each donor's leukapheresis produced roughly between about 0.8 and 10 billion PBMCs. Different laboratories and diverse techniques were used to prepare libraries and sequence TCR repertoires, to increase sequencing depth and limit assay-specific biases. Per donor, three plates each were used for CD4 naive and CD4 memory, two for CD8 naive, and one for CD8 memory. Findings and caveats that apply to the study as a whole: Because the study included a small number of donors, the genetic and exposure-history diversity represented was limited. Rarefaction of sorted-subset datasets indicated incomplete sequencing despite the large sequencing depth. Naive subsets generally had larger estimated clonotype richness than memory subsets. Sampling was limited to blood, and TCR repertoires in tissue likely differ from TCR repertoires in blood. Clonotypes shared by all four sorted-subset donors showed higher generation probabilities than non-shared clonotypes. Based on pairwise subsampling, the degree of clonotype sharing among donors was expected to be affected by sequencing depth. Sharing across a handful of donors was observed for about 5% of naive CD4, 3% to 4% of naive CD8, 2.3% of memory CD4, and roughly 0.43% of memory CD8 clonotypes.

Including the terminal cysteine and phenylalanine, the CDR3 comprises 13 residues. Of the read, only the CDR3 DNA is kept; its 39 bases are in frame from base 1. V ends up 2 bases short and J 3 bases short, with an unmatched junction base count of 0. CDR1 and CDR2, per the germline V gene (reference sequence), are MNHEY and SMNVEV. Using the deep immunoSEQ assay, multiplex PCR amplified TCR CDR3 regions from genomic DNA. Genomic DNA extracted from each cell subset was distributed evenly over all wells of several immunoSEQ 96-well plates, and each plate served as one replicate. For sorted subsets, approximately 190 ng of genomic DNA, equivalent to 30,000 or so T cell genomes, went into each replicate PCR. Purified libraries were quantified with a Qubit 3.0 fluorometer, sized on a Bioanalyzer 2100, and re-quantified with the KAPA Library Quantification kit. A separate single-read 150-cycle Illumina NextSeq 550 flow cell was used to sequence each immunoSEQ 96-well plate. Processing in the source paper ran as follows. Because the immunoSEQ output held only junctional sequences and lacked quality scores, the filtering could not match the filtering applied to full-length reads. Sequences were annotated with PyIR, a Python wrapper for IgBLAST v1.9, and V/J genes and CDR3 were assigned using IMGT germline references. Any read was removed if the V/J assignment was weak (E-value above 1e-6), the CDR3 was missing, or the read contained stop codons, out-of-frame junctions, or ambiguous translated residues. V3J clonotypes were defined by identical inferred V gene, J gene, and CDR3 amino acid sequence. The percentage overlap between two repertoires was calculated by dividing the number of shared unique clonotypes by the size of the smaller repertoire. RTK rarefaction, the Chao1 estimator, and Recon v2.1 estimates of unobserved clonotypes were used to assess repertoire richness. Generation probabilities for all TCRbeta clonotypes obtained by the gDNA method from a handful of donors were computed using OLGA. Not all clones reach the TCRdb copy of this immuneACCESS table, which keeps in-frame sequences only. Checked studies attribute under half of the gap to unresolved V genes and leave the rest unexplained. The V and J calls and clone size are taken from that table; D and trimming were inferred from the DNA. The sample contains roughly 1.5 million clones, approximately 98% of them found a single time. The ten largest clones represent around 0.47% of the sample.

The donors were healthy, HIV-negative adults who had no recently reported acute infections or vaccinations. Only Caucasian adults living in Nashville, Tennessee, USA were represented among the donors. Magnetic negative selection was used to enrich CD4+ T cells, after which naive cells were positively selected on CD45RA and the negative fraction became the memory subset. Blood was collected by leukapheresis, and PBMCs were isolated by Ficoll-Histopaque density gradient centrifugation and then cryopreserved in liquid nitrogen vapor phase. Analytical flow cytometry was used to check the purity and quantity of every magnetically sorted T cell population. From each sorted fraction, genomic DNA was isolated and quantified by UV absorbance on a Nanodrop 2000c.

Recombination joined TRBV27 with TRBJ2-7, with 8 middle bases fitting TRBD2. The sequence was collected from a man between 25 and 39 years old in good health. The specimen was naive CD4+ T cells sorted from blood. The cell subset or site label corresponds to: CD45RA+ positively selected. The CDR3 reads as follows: CASSLLAGYEQYF. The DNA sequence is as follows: TGTGCCAGCAGTTTACTAGCGGGCTACGAGCAGTACTTC.